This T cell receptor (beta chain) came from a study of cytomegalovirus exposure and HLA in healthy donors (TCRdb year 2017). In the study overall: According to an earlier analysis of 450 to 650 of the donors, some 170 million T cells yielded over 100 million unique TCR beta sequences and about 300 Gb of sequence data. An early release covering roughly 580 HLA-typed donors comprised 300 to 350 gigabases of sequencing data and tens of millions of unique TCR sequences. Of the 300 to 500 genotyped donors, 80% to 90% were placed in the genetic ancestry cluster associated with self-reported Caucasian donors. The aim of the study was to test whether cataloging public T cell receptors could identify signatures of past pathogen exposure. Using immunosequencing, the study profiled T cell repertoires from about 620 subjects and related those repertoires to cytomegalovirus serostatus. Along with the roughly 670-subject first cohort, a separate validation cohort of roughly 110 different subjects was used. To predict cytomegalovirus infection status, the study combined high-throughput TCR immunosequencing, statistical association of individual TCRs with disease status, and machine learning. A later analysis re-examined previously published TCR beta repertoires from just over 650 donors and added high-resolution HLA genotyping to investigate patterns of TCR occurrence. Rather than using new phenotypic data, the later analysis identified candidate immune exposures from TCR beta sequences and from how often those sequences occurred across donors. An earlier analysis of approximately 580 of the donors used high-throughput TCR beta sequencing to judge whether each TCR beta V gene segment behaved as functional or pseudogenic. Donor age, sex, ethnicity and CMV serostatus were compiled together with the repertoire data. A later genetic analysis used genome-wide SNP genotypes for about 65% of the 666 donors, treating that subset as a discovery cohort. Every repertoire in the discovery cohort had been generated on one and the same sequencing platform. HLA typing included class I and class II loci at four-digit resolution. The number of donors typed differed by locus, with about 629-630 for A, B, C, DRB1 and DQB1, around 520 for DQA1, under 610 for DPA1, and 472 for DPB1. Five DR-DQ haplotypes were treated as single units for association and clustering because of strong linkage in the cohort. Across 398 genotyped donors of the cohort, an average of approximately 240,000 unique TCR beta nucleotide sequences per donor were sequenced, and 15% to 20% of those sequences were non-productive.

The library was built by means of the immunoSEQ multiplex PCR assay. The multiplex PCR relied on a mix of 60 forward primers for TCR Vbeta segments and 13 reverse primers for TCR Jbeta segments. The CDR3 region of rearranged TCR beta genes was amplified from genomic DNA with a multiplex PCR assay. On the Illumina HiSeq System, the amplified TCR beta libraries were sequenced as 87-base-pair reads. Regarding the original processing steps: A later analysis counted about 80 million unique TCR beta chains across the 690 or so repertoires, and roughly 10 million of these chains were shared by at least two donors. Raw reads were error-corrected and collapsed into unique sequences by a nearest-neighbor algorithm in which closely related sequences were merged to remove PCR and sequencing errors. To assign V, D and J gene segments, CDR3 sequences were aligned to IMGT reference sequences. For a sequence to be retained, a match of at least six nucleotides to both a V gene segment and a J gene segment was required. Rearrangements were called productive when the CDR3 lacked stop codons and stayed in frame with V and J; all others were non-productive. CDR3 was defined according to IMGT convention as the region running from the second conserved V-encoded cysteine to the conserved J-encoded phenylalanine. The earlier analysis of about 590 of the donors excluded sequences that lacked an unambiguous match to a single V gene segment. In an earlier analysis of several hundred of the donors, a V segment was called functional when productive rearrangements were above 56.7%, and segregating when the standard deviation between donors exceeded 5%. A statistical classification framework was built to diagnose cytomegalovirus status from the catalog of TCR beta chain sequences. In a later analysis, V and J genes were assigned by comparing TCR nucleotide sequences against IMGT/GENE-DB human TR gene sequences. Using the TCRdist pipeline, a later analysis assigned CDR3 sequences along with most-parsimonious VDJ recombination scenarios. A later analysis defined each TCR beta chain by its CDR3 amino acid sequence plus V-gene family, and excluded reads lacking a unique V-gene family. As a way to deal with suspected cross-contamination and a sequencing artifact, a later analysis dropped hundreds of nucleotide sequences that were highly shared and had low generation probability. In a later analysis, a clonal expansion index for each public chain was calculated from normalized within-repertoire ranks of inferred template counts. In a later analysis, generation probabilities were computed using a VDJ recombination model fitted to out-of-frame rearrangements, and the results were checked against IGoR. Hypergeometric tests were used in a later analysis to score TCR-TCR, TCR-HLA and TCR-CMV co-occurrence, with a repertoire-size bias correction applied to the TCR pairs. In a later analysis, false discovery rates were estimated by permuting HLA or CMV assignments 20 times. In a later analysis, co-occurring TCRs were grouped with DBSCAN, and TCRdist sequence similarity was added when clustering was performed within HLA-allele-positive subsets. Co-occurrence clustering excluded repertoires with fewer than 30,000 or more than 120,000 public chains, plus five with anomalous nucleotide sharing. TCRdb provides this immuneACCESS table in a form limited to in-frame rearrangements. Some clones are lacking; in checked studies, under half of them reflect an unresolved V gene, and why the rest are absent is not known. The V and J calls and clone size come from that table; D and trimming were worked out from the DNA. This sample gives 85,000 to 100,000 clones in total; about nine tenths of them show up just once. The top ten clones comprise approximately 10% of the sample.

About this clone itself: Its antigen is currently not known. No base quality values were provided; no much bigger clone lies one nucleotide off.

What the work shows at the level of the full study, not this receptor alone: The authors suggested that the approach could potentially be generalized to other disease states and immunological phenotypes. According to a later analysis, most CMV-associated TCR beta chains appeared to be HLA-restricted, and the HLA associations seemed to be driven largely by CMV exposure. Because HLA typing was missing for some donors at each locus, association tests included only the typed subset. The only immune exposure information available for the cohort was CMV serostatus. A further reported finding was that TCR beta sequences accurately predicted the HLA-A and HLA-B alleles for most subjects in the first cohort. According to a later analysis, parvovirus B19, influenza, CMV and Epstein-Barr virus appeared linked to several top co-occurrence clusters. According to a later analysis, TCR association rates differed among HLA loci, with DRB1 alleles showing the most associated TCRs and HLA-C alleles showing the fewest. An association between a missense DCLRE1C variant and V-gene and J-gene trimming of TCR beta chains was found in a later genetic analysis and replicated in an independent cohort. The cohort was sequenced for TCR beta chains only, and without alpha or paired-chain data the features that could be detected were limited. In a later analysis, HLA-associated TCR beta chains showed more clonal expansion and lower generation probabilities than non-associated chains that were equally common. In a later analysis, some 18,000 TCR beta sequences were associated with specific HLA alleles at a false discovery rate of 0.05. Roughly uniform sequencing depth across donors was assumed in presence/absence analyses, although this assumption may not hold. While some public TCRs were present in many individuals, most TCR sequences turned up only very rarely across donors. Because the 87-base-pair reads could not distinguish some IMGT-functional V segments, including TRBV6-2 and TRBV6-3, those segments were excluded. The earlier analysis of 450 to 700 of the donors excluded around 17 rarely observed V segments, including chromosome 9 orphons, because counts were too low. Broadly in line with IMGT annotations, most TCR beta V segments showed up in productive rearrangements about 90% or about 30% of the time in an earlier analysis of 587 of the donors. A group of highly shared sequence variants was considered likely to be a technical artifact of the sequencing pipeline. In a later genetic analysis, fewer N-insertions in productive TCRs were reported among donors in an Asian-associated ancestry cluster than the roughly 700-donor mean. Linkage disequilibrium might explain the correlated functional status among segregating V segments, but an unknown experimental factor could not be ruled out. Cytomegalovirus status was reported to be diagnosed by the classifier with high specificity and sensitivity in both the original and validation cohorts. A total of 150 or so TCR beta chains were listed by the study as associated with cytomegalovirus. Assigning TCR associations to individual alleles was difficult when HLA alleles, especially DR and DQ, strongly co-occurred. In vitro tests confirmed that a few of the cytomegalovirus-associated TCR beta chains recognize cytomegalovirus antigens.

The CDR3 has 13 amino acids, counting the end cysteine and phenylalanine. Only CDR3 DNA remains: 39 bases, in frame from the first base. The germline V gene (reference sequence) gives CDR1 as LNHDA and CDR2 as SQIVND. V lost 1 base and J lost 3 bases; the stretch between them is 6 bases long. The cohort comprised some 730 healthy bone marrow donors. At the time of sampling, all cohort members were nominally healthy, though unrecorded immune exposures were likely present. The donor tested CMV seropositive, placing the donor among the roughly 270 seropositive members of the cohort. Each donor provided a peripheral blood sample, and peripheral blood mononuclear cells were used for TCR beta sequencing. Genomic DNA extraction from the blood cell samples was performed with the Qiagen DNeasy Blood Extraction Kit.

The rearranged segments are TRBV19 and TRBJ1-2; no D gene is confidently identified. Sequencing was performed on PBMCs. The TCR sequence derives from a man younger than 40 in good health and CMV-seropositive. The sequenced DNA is TGTGCCAGTAGTATAGTCGAGCACTATGGCTACACCTTC. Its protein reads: CASSIVEHYGYTF.